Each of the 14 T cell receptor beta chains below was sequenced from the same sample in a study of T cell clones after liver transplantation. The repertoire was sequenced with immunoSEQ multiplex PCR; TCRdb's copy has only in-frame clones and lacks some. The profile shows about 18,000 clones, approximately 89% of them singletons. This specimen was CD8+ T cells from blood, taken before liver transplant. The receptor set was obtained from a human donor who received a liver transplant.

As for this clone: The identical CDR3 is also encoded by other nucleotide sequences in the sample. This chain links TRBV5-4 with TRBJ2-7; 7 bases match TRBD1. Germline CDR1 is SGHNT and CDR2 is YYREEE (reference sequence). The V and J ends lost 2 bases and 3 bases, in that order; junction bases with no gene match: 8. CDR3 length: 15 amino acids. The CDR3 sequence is CASSFSRQGDYEQYF. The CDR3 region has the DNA TGTGCCAGCAGCTTCAGTCGACAGGGTGACTACGAGCAGTACTTC.

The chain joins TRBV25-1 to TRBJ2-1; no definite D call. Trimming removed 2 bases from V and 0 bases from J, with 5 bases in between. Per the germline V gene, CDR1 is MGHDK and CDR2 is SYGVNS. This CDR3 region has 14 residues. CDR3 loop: CASSETFSYNEQFF. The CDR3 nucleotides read TGTGCCAGCAGTGAAACGTTCTCCTACAATGAGCAGTTCTTC.

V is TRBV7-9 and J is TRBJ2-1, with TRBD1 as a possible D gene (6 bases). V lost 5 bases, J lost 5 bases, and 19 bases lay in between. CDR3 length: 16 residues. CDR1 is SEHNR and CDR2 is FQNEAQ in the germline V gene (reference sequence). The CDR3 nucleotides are TGTGCCAGCAGCCCCCCATCAGGGGAGTTTCACAATGAGCAGTTCTTC. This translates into CASSPPSGEFHNEQFF.

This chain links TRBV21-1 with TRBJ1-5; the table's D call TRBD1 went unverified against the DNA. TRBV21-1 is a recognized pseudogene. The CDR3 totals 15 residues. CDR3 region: CASSNDRGSNQPQHF. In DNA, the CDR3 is TGTGCCAGCAGCAACGACAGGGGAAGCAATCAGCCCCAGCATTTT.

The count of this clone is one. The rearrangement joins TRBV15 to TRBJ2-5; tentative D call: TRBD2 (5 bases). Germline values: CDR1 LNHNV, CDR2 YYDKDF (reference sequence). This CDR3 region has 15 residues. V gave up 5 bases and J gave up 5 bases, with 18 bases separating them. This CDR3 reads CATSLGNEVGETQYF. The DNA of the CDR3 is TGTGCCACCAGCCTCGGGAATGAGGTTGGGGAGACCCAGTACTTC.

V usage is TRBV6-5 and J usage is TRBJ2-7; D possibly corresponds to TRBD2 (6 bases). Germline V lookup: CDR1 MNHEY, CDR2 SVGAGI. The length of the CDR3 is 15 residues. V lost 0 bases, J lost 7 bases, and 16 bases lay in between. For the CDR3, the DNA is TGTGCCAGCAGTTACTCTGGGGCTAGCGCTCGTGAGCAGTACTTC. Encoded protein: CASSYSGASAREQYF.

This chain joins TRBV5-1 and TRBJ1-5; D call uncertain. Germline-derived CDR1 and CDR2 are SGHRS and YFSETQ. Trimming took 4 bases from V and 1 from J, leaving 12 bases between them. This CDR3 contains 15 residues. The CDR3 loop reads CASSLGPLSNQPQHF. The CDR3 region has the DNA TGCGCCAGCAGCCTTGGACCGTTAAGCAATCAGCCCCAGCATTTT.

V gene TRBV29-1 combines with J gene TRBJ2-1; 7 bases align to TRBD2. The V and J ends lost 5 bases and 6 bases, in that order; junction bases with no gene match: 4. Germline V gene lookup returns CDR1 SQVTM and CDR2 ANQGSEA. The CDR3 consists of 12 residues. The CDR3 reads CSVLTGGNEQFF. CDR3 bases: TGCAGCGTTCTCACGGGGGGCAATGAGCAGTTCTTC.

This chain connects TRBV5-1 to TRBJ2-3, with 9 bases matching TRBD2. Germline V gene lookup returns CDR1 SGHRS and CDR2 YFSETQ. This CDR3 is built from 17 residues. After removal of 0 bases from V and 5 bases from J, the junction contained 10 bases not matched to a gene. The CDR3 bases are TGCGCCAGCAGCTTGGGGACTAGCGCCCAAGCCAAAGATACGCAGTATTTT. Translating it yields CASSLGTSAQAKDTQYF.

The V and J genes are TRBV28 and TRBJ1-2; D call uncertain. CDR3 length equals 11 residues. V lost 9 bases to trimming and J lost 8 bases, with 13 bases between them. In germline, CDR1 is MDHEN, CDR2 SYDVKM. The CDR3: CASGWVGGYTF. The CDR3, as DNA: TGTGCCAGTGGCTGGGTGGGCGGCTACACCTTC.

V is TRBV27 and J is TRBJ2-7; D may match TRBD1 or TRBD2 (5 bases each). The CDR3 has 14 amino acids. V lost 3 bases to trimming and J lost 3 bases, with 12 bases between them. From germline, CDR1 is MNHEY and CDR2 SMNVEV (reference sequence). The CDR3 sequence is CASSLRGGYYEQYF. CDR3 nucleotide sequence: TGTGCCAGCAGTTTGAGGGGTGGGTACTACGAGCAGTACTTC.

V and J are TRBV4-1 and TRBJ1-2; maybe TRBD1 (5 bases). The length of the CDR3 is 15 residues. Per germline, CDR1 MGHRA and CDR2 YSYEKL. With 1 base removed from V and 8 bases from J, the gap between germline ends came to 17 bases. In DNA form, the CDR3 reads TGCGCCAGCAGCCAAGTGGGGCCCGGGGAGGGCGGCTACACCTTC. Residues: CASSQVGPGEGGYTF.

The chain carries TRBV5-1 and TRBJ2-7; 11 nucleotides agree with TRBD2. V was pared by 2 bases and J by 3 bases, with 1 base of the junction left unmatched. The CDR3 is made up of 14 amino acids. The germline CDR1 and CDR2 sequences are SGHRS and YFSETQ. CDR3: CASSFTSGGYEQYF. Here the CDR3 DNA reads TGCGCCAGCAGCTTTACTAGCGGGGGCTACGAGCAGTACTTC.

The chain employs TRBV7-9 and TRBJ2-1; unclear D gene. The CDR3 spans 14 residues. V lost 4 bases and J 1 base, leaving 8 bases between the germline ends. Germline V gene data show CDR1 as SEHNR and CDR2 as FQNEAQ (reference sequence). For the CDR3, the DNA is TGTGCCAGCAGCTCAGTGGAATCCTACAATGAGCAGTTCTTC. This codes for CASSSVESYNEQFF.